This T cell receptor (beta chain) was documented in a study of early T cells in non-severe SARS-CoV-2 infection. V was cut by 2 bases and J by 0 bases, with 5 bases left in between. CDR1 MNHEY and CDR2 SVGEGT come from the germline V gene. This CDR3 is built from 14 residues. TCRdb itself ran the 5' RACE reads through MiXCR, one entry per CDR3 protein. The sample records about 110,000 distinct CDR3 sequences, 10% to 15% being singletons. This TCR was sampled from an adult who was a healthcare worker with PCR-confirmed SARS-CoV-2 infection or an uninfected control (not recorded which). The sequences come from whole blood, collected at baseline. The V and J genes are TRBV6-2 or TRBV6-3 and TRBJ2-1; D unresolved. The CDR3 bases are TGTGCCAGCAGTTACGACTCCTCCTACAATGAGCAGTTCTTC. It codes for CASSYDSSYNEQFF.